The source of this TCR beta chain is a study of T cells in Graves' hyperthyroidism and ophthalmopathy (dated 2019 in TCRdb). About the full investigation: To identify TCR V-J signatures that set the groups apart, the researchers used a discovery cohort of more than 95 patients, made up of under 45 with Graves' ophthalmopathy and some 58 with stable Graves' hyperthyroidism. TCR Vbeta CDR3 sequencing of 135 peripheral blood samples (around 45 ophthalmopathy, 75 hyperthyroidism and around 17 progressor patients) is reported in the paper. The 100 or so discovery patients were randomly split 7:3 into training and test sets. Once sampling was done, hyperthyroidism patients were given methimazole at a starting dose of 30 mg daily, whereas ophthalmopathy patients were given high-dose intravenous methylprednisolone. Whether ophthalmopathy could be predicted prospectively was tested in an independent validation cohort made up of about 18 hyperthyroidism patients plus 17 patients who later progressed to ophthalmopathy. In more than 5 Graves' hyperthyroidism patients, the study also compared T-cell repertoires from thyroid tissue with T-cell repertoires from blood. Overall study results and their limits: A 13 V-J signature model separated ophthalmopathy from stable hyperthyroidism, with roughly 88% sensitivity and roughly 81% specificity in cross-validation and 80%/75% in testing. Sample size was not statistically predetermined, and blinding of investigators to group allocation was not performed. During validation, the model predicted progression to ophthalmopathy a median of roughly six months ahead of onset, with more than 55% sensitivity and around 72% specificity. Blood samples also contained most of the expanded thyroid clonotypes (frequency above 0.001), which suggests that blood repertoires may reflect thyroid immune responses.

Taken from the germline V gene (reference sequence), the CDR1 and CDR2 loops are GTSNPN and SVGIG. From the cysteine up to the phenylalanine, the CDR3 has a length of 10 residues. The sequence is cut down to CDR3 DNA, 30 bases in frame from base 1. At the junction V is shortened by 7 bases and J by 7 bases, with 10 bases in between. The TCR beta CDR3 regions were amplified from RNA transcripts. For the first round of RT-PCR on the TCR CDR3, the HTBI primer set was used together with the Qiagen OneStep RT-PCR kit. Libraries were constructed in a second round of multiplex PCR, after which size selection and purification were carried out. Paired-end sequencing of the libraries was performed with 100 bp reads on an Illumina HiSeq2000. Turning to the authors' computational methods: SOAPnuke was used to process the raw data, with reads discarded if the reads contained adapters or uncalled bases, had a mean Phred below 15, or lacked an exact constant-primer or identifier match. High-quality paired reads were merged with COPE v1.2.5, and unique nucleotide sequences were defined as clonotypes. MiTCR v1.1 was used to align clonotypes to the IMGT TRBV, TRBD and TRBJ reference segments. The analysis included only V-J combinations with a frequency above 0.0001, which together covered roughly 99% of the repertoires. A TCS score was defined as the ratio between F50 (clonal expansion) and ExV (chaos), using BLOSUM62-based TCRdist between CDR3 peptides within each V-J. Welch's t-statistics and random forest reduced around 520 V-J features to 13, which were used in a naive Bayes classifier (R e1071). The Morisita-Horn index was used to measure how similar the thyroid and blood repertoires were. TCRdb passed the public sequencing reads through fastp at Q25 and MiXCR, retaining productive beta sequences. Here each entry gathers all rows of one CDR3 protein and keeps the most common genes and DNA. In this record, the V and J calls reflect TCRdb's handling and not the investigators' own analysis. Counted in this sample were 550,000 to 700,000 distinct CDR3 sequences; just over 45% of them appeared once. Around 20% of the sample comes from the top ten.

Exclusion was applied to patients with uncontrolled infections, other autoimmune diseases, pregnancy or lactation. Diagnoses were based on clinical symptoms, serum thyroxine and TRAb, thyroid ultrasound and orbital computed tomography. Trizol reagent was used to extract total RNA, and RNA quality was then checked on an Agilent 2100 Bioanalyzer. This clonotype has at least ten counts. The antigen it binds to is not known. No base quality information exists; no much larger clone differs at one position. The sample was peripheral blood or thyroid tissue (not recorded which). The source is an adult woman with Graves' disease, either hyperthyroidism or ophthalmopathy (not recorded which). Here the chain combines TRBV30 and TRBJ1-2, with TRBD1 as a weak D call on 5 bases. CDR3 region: CAYGTVGYTF. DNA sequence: TGTGCCTACGGGACGGTTGGCTACACCTTC.